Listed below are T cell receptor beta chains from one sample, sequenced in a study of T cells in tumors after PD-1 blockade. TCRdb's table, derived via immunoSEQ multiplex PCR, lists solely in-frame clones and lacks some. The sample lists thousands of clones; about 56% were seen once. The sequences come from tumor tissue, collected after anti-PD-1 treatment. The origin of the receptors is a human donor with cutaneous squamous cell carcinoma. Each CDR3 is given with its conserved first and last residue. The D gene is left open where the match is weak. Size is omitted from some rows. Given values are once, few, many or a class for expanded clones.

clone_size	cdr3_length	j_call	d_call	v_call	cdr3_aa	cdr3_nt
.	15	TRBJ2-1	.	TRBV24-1	CATSSDGRSYNEQFF	TGTGCCACCAGCTCCGACGGTAGGTCCTACAATGAGCAGTTCTTC
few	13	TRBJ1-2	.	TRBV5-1	CASSWDISGGYTF	TGCGCCAGCAGCTGGGACATATCAGGCGGCTACACCTTC
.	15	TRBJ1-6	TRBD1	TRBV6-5	CASSYGGQKNSPLHF	TGTGCCAGCAGTTACGGGGGACAGAAAAATTCACCCCTCCACTTT
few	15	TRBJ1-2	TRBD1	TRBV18	CASSPATDRGYGYTF	TGTGCCAGCTCACCGGCTACGGACAGGGGCTATGGCTACACCTTC
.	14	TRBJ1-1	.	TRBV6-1	CASSYPGRGAEAFF	TGTGCCAGCAGTTATCCAGGGAGAGGGGCTGAAGCTTTCTTT
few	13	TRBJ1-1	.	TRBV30	CAWSRYTHTEAFF	TGTGCCTGGAGTAGATACACCCACACTGAAGCTTTCTTT
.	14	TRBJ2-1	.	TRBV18	CASSPPPEYNEQFF	TGTGCCAGCTCGCCCCCCCCAGAATACAATGAGCAGTTCTTC
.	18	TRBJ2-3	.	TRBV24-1	CATSDIGGLGVSTDTQYF	TGTGCCACCAGTGATATTGGAGGCCTAGGGGTTAGCACAGATACGCAGTATTTT
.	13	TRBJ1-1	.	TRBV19	CASSIQGNTEAFF	TGTGCCAGTAGTATACAGGGGAACACTGAAGCTTTCTTT
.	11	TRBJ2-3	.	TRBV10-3	CAISDGDTQYF	TGTGCCATCAGTGACGGAGATACGCAGTATTTT